The 28 T cell receptor beta chains below were found in one sample sequenced in a study of cytomegalovirus exposure and HLA in healthy donors. The PCR ran on 60 Vbeta and 13 Jbeta primers. Clones were read by immunoSEQ multiplex PCR, and TCRdb kept only the in-frame ones, dropping some. Among some 170,000 clones listed, roughly 82% were seen once. Sequencing input: PBMCs. The source of these receptors is a woman in her forties or fifties in good health and CMV-seropositive.

The chain links TRBV7-6 to TRBJ2-1; TRBD1 matches at 9 bases. CDR3 size: 16 residues. Per germline, CDR1 SGHVS and CDR2 FNYEAQ. V gave up 3 bases and J gave up 3 bases; unmatched junction bases: 6. CDR3 nucleotides: TGTGCCAGCAGCTTGGAACCGGGACAGGGCTACAATGAGCAGTTCTTC. It yields the protein CASSLEPGQGYNEQFF.

This sequence joins TRBV11-1 and TRBJ2-1; 7 bases match TRBD1. V was pared by 5 bases and J by 3 bases, with 10 bases of the junction left unmatched. This CDR3 is built from 16 residues. CDR1 SGHAT and CDR2 FQDESV come from the germline V gene (reference sequence). The CDR3 DNA reads TGTGCCAGCAGCAAGGGGGACAGAGAAAACTACAATGAGCAGTTCTTC. Protein product: CASSKGDRENYNEQFF.

The chain combines TRBV7-3 with TRBJ2-2, with 11 positions matching TRBD1. CDR3 length: 15 residues. Germline V lookup: CDR1 SGHTA, CDR2 FQGTGA. Trimming took 5 bases from V and 6 from J; bases not matched to a gene: 5. CDR3 protein: CASSAGGQGAGELFF. DNA of the CDR3: TGTGCCAGCAGCGCAGGGGGACAGGGGGCCGGGGAGCTGTTTTTT.

This clone has only one observation. The rearrangement uses TRBV2 and TRBJ2-5; 7 bases agree with TRBD1. The V and J ends lost 6 bases and 1 base, in that order; junction bases with no gene match: 5. This CDR3 is built from 14 residues. CDR1 SNHLY and CDR2 FYNNEI come from the germline V gene. CDR3 DNA: TGTGCCAGCAGCCGGACAGGCTCCCAAGAGACCCAGTACTTC. Its protein product is CASSRTGSQETQYF.

This clone has just a few counts. One junction end does not reproduce the germline sequence, and a read error may be involved. J is TRBJ1-1 and V is TRBV2; 7 positions match TRBD1. This CDR3 contains 15 residues. CDR1 SNHLY and CDR2 FYNNEI come from the germline V gene. The CDR3 bases are TGTGCCAGCAGCGAAGACAGGGCGGAATACACTGAAGCTTTCTTT. Protein: CASSEDRAEYTEAFF.

J is TRBJ2-2 and V is TRBV7-6; 7 bases are shared with TRBD2. CDR3 length: 15 amino acids. V trimming: 2 bases; J trimming: 9 bases; junction bases outside the gene matches: 9. Germline CDR1 SGHVS, CDR2 FNYEAQ. The CDR3 here is CASSLSRGGRRELFF. The CDR3 DNA follows: TGTGCCAGCAGCTTAAGTCGCGGGGGACGAAGGGAGCTGTTTTTT.

This rearrangement joins TRBV15 to TRBJ2-3, with a possible D match to TRBD2 (7 bases). Trimming pared 8 bases from V and 0 bases from J, leaving 21 bases between. Germline loops: CDR1 LNHNV, CDR2 YYDKDF (reference sequence). The CDR3 is 17 amino acids. This CDR3 reads CATSLTGRVPSTDTQYF. The CDR3 DNA is TGTGCCACCTCTTTAACAGGGAGGGTCCCTAGCACAGATACGCAGTATTTT.

V and J are TRBV10-3 and TRBJ2-3; 10 bases are shared with TRBD1. Germline CDR1 ENHRY, CDR2 SYGVKD. Unmatched junction bases numbered 6, after V lost 6 bases and J lost 6 bases. The length of the CDR3 is 14 residues. CDR3 region: CAIRGGQGPDTQYF. CDR3 DNA: TGTGCCATCAGGGGGGGACAGGGGCCCGATACGCAGTATTTT.

This chain uses TRBV7-2 with TRBJ2-1, with TRBD2 identical over 13 bases. J was trimmed by 8 bases and V by 1 base; bases with no gene match: 14. The CDR3 totals 19 residues. Germline lookup yields CDR1 SGHTA and CDR2 FQGNSA. The CDR3: CASSLGQLAGGLPLDEQFF. In DNA form, the CDR3 reads TGTGCCAGCAGCTTAGGCCAACTAGCGGGGGGGCTACCGCTGGATGAGCAGTTCTTC.

As regards this clone: The germline gene is not matched at one end of the junction; a read error may be the cause. The J gene is TRBJ2-7, the V gene TRBV6-7; TRBD2 matches at 8 bases. Being an ORF, TRBV6-7 has a function that is uncertain. This CDR3 is 15 amino acids long. This CDR3 reads CASIYGGELTYEQYF. The CDR3 nucleotides read TGTGCCAGCATTTACGGGGGGGAATTGACCTACGAGCAGTACTTC.

CDR3 residues: CASSRAVGAGNEKLFF. In DNA form, the CDR3 reads TGTGCCAGCAGCCGGGCGGTGGGGGCCGGTAATGAAAAACTGTTTTTT. The J gene is TRBJ1-4, the V gene TRBV4-2; TRBD1 is a possible D gene (6 bases). CDR3 length: 16 amino acids. V gave up 4 bases and J gave up 4 bases, with 16 bases separating them. Germline V lookup: CDR1 LGHNA, CDR2 YNFKEQ.

The genes are TRBV18 and TRBJ2-4; D perhaps matches TRBD1 (5 bases). V lost 0 bases and J 8 bases, leaving 11 bases between the germline ends. CDR3 length: 14 residues. Germline V gives CDR1 KGHSH, CDR2 LQKENI. The CDR3 region is CASSPPSGKDIQYF. The CDR3 nucleotides are TGTGCCAGCTCACCACCGTCAGGGAAGGACATTCAGTACTTC.

The rearrangement joins TRBV6-1 to TRBJ1-3; D gene ambiguous. V lost 1 base and J lost 0, with 10 bases in between. CDR1 is MNHNS and CDR2 is SASEGT in the germline V gene. The CDR3 runs 16 residues. DNA of the CDR3: TGTGCCAGCAGTGAAGGGCAGATAAGCTCTGGAAACACCATATATTTT. This gives the protein CASSEGQISSGNTIYF.

The gene calls are TRBV5-4 and TRBJ1-2, with 8 bases matching TRBD1. Trimming cost V 4 bases and J 4 bases; bases outside gene matches: 6. The CDR3 covers 14 residues. Germline values: CDR1 SGHNT, CDR2 YYREEE (reference sequence). This chain's CDR3 is CASSAGQGSYGYTF. For the CDR3, the DNA is TGTGCCAGCAGCGCCGGACAGGGAAGCTATGGCTACACCTTC. Variable domain in full (rest from reference TRBV5-4 and TRBJ1-2): ETGVTQSPTHLIKTRGQQVTLRCSSQSGHNTVSWYQQALGQGPQFIFQYYREEENGRGNFPPRFSGLQFPNYSSELNVNALELDDSALYLCASSAGQGSYGYTFGSGTRLTVV.

This chain uses TRBV2 with TRBJ2-3, with 9 bases aligning to TRBD2. CDR1 is SNHLY and CDR2 is FYNNEI in the germline V gene. This CDR3 is 15 amino acids long. V dropped 7 bases and J dropped 2; count of bases not matched to a gene: 7. CDR3 nucleotides: TGTGCCAGCAAATCTACTAGCGGGTTCACAGATACGCAGTATTTT. This sequence encodes CASKSTSGFTDTQYF.

In nucleotides, the CDR3 is TGTGCCAGCAGCTTAGGGGACAGGGAATATCAGCCCCAGCATTTT. This gives the protein CASSLGDREYQPQHF. The V and J genes are TRBV7-9 and TRBJ1-5; 9 bases fit TRBD1. After removal of 1 base from V and 5 bases from J, the junction contained 3 bases not matched to a gene. Per germline, CDR1 SEHNR and CDR2 FQNEAQ (reference sequence). The CDR3 loop spans 15 amino acids.

V usage is TRBV9 and J usage is TRBJ1-1, with 8 positions matching TRBD1. The germline V gene encodes CDR1 SGDLS and CDR2 YYNGEE. The ends lost 4 bases at V and 2 bases at J; junction bases unmatched: 1. CDR3 length: 13 amino acids. The CDR3 spells CASSQGANTEAFF. In DNA, the CDR3 is TGTGCCAGCAGCCAGGGGGCAAACACTGAAGCTTTCTTT.

In this sample, this clone turned up once. V gene TRBV7-9 combines with J gene TRBJ2-5; 7 bases map to TRBD2. CDR1 SEHNR and CDR2 FQNEAQ come from the germline V gene (reference sequence). The CDR3 is 19 residues long. V dropped 5 bases and J dropped 2; count of bases not matched to a gene: 20. CDR3 in DNA: TGTGCCAGCAGCCCCAGTGCGGGGGTAGCTTATATCGGACAAGAGACCCAGTACTTC. Residues: CASSPSAGVAYIGQETQYF. The variable domain in full, with the rest retrieved from reference TRBV7-9 and TRBJ2-5, is DTGVSQNPRHKITKRGQNVTFRCDPISEHNRLYWYRQTLGQGPEFLTYFQNEAQLEKSRLLSDRFSAERPKGSFSTLEIQRTEQGDSAMYLCASSPSAGVAYIGQETQYFGPGTRLLVL.

The chain combines TRBV7-9 with TRBJ1-1; 11 nucleotides line up with TRBD1. The CDR3 spans 17 residues. The germline gives CDR1 SEHNR, CDR2 FQNEAQ (reference sequence). V lost 5 bases and J lost 5; bases outside the gene matches: 13. The CDR3: CASSPGTGGSWTTEAFF. Written as DNA, the CDR3 is TGTGCCAGCAGCCCAGGGACAGGGGGTTCCTGGACGACTGAAGCTTTCTTT.

This chain joins TRBV10-3 and TRBJ2-2; 7 nucleotides match TRBD1. The germline V gene has CDR1 ENHRY and CDR2 SYGVKD. J was trimmed by 2 bases and V by 10 bases; bases with no gene match: 7. The CDR3 runs 14 residues. The CDR3 DNA sequence: TGTGCCACAAGGACAGGTGGAAACACCGGGGAGCTGTTTTTT. Protein sequence: CATRTGGNTGELFF.

This clone showed up just a few times. The V and J genes are TRBV6-5 and TRBJ1-2, with 7 nucleotides matching TRBD1. The CDR3 loop spans 15 amino acids. Germline CDR1 MNHEY, CDR2 SVGAGI. V trimming: 4 bases; J trimming: 7 bases; junction bases outside the gene matches: 12. The CDR3 DNA reads TGTGCCAGCAGTTCCTTCACCCGGGACAGTTCTGGCTACACCTTC. Amino acid sequence: CASSSFTRDSSGYTF.

The chain recombines TRBV6-1 with TRBJ1-5, with D tentatively TRBD1 (6 bases). Germline loops: CDR1 MNHNS, CDR2 SASEGT. The CDR3 loop spans 14 amino acids. Trimming left V 4 bases short and J 7 bases short, with 14 bases between. The CDR3 protein is CASSGRGGRQPQHF. The CDR3 DNA is TGTGCCAGCAGTGGCAGGGGTGGAAGACAGCCCCAGCATTTT.

This clone was counted only a few times. This chain links TRBV7-8 with TRBJ1-2; a weak D match, TRBD1 (6 bases). This CDR3 is built from 13 residues. V shed 4 bases and J shed 8 bases, with 14 bases lying between them. Germline V gives CDR1 SGHVS, CDR2 FQNEAQ. This chain's CDR3 is CASSSITGCGYTF. The CDR3 nucleotides read TGTGCCAGCAGCTCTATAACAGGGTGCGGCTACACCTTC.

The sample holds one count of this clone. CDR3 sequence reads: CASSLGVGTPYGYTF. As DNA, the CDR3 is TGTGCCAGCAGCCTCGGAGTAGGGACACCTTATGGCTACACCTTC. The chain carries TRBV7-9 and TRBJ1-2; D perhaps matches TRBD1 (6 bases). Germline lookup yields CDR1 SEHNR and CDR2 FQNEAQ (reference sequence). The CDR3 length is 15 residues. V lost 5 bases, J lost 5 bases, and 18 bases lay in between.

The rearrangement uses TRBV7-9 and TRBJ2-1; 8 bases are a match to TRBD1. Germline trimming cut 6 bases from V and 7 bases from J; bases unmatched to any gene: 14. Germline CDR1 SEHNR, CDR2 FQNEAQ (reference sequence). The CDR3 covers 16 residues. The CDR3 bases are TGTGCCAGCAGTCAAGGCGGGACAGGACCTTGGAATGAGCAGTTCTTC. Its protein product is CASSQGGTGPWNEQFF.

V is TRBV19 and J is TRBJ2-1; 8 bases line up with TRBD2. This CDR3 is 17 amino acids long. Germline loops: CDR1 LNHDA, CDR2 SQIVND (reference sequence). The junction had 16 bases not matched to a gene; V was cut back by 4 bases and J by 8 bases. CDR3 in amino acids: CASSTGTGGLKLYEQFF. The CDR3 DNA reads TGTGCCAGTAGTACCGGGACGGGGGGGCTTAAATTGTATGAGCAGTTCTTC. The variable domain in full, completed from reference TRBV19 and TRBJ2-1, reads DGGITQSPKYLFRKEGQNVTLSCEQNLNHDAMYWYRQDPGQGLRLIYYSQIVNDFQKGDIAEGYSVSREKKESFPLTVTSAQKNPTAFYLCASSTGTGGLKLYEQFFGPGTRLTVL.

This clone was detected once. This chain uses TRBV7-2 with TRBJ1-1, with TRBD1 identical over 8 bases. This CDR3 spans 14 amino acids. The trim removed 3 bases at V and 1 base at J, leaving 1 base unmatched. The germline gives CDR1 SGHTA, CDR2 FQGNSA. CDR3 nucleotides: TGTGCCAGCAGCTTGACAGGGGCGAACACTGAAGCTTTCTTT. It translates to CASSLTGANTEAFF.

The chain joins TRBV7-7 to TRBJ2-1; D gene unclear. Germline V gene data show CDR1 as SSHAT and CDR2 as FNYEAQ (reference sequence). The CDR3 runs to 14 residues. V shed 5 bases and J shed 4 bases, with 12 bases lying between them. CDR3 DNA sequence: TGTGCCAGCAGCCCCCTGCAGGAATACAATGAGCAGTTCTTC. This codes for CASSPLQEYNEQFF.